This T cell receptor (beta chain) comes out of a study of blood T cell repertoires in COVID-19. V was pared by 9 bases and J by 2 bases, with 15 bases between. The CDR3 totals 14 residues. Germline CDR1 and CDR2: KGHDR and SFDVKD. This clone was detected only once. Clones were read by immunoSEQ multiplex PCR, and TCRdb kept only the in-frame ones, dropping some. The table records some 99,000 clones, about 90% of them present only once. Material: peripheral blood. This sequence originates from a human donor in a cohort sampled during active COVID-19. This sequence joins TRBV24-1 and TRBJ1-1, with D maybe TRBD1 (6 bases). The CDR3 bases are TGTGCCACCGCCCCCGCAGGGGACAACACTGAAGCTTTCTTT. Protein: CATAPAGDNTEAFF.